This TCR beta chain was documented in a study of CD8+CD57+ T cells in acquired aplastic anemia. In patients chosen for sequencing, flow cytometry had shown CD8+CD57+ cell expansion. Patients had received no therapy at the time of blood sampling. The template for TCR beta VDJ and CDR3 sequence profiling was genomic DNA. Via MiXCR, TCRdb re-called the reads, giving one row per CDR3 protein. The sample lists approximately 470,000 distinct CDR3 sequences, about a third occurring once. V lost 5 bases to trimming and J lost 3 bases; unmatched junction nucleotides: 3. Germline V gene sequence: CDR1 SGHTA, CDR2 FQGNSA. The CDR3 spans 14 residues. This clonotype was detected only a few times.

V is TRBV7-2 and J is TRBJ2-3; 9 positions match TRBD1. This clonotype was sampled from a human donor with aplastic anemia. The sequencing sample was made of sorted CD4+, CD8+, or CD8+CD57+ T cells (not recorded which) from PBMCs. The CDR3 DNA follows: TGTGCCAGCAGCCGGGGACAGGGAACAGATACGCAGTATTTT. The encoded protein is CASSRGQGTDTQYF.